What follows describes a single TCR beta chain. Its cognate antigen is unknown. V was pared by 5 bases and J by 10 bases, with 11 bases of the junction left unmatched. Germline CDR1 MNHEY, CDR2 SVGEGT. The CDR3 contains 16 residues. This specimen comes from a study of T cell responses to AZD1222 COVID-19 vaccine. As for the study in general: Pooled in the analysis were second doses at about 4 or about 12 weeks. Study-wide results and limits: Baseline serostatus was positive in only six AZD1222 recipients. Most donors were white British, females outnumbered males, and clonal diversity was possibly underestimated. Nearly half of unique spike-specific TCRs reportedly avoided B.1.351 and B.1.1.7 mutated regions.

Clones were sequenced by immunoSEQ multiplex PCR, and TCRdb holds only the in-frame ones, with some missing. The sample consists of about 200,000 clones, approximately 92% of them appearing once. The clonotype originates from an adult in good health. The sequences come from peripheral blood, collected on day 0 of AZD1222 vaccination. This chain links TRBV6-2 or TRBV6-3 with TRBJ2-1; 13 bases fit TRBD2. The CDR3 DNA sequence: TGTGCCAGCAGTCTAACCCGGACTAGCGGGGGATTAGAGCAGTTCTTC. Encoded protein: CASSLTRTSGGLEQFF.